This T cell receptor beta chain was observed in a study of cytomegalovirus exposure and HLA in healthy donors. General study results and limits: There were over 150 TCR beta chains listed as cytomegalovirus-associated. Subsequent analysis of the 110 or so validation repertoires found a tendency for first-cohort TCR clusters to co-occur. The classifier reportedly diagnosed cytomegalovirus status with high specificity and sensitivity.

The method was immunoSEQ multiplex PCR; TCRdb's version includes in-frame clones alone and lacks a portion of them. The sample records 120,000 or so clones, roughly nine tenths being singletons. CDR3 length: 15 residues. Trimming took off 1 base at V and 2 bases at J, with 11 bases between the two ends. Germline CDR1 reads SGHNT; CDR2 reads YENEEA. Regarding this clone: Its antigen is unknown.

From the 120-subject validation cohort, which was separate from the roughly 670-subject first cohort, the donors were drawn. This receptor was taken from a woman in her late teens or twenties in good health and CMV-seronegative. V is TRBV11-3 and J is TRBJ2-5; tentative D call: TRBD1 (6 bases). Sample: PBMCs. The CDR3 region has the DNA TGTGCCAGCAGCTTAGCGACCGGGACACAAGAGACCCAGTACTTC. Its protein product is CASSLATGTQETQYF.